The clone carrying this T cell receptor beta chain was detected many times. Its antigen remains unidentified. The sample comes from a study of human T cells and chemical hapten exposure. Study overall: Skin on the upper inner arm, approximately 2 cm by approximately 2 cm in size, was sensitized with 2% DPC. Study-wide results and limits: Donors, who had alopecia, may show an immune response that differs from healthy people's.

One entry per CDR3 protein, called by TCRdb with MiXCR from the RACE reads. The sample contains 370,000 or so distinct CDR3 sequences, approximately 4.4% of which appear only once. Noted time point: patch test 1, 2 weeks after DPC sensitization. Treatment here: therapeutic diphenylcyclopropenone sensitization with weekly scalp DPC. The germline V gene has CDR1 WNHNN and CDR2 SYGVQD (reference sequence). CDR3 length: 15 residues. The ends lost 5 bases at V and 4 bases at J; junction bases unmatched: 8. V is TRBV10-1 and J is TRBJ2-5; TRBD2 aligns across 9 bases. The source material was whole blood, sampled in connection with sensitization to the hapten diphenylcyclopropenone (DPC). The source of this sequence is a woman in her forties or fifties with alopecia areata. Some clones in this sample may be carry-over from other donors' samples. The CDR3 DNA is TGCGCCAGCAGTCCGAGCGGGAGGAACGGAGAGACCCAGTACTTC. Its translation is CASSPSGRNGETQYF.